Below, one T cell receptor (beta chain) is given with its context. Its target is not known. This record comes from a study of CD4 T cells in relation to SARS-CoV-2 and coronaviruses. Overall study: The restricting HLA molecule for shared crossreactive spike epitopes was mapped.

Germline loops: CDR1 SGHTA, CDR2 FQGNSA. The CDR3 extends over 15 amino acids. The ends were cut back, 1 base at V and 2 bases at J, with 12 bases in the middle. CD4+ T cells from unexposed donors were obtained before the COVID-19 pandemic (2011-2018). The cells were cultured for approximately ten days before CD4+ T cells were isolated. As cell numbers allowed, unexposed-donor CD4+ T cells faced SARS-CoV-2 S/N and four cold-coronavirus spikes. Clones were read by immunoSEQ multiplex PCR, and TCRdb kept only the in-frame ones, dropping some. This table holds around 23,000 clones, around four fifths found once.

The sequencing input was CD4+ T cells from PBMCs, cultured in vitro. The clonotype comes from a human donor in good health. The gene calls are TRBV7-2 and TRBJ2-7; D not resolved. The CDR3 here is CASSLGGSPTYEQYF. The DNA for the CDR3 is TGTGCCAGCAGCTTAGGCGGCTCCCCCACCTACGAGCAGTACTTC.